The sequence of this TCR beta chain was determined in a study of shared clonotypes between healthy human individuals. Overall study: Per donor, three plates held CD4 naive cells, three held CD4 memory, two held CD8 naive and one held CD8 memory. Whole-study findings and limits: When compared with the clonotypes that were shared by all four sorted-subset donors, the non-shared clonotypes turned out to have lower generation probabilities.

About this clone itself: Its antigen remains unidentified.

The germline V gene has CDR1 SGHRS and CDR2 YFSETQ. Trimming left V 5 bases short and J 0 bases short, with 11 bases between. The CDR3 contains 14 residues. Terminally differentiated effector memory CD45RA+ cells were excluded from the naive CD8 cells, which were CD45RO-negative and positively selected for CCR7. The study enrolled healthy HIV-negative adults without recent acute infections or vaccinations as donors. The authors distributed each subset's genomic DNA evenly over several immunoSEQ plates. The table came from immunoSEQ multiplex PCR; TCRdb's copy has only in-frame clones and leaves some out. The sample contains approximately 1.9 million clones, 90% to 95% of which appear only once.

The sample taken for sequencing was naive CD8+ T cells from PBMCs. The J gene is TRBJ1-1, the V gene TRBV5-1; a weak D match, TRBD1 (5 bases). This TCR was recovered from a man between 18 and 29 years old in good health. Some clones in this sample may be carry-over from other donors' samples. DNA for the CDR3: TGCGCCAGCAGGCCCGGGACGGTGAACACTGAAGCTTTCTTT. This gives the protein CASRPGTVNTEAFF.